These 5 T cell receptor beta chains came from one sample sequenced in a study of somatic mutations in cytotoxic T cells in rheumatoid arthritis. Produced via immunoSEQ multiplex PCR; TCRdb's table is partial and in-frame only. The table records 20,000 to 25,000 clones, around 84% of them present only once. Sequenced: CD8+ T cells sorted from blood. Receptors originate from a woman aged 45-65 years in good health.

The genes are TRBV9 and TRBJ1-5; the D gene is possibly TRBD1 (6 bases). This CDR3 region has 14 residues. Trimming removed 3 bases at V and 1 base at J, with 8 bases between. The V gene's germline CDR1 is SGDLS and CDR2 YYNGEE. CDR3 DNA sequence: TGTGCCAGCAGCGAGGGGGGGAGCAATCAGCCCCAGCATTTT. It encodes CASSEGGSNQPQHF.

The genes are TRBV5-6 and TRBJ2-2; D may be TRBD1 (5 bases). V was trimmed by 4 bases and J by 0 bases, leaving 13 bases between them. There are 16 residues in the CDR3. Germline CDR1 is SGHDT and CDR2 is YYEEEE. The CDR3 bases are TGTGCCAGCAGCCCTGGACACGACTCGAACACCGGGGAGCTGTTTTTT. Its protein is CASSPGHDSNTGELFF.

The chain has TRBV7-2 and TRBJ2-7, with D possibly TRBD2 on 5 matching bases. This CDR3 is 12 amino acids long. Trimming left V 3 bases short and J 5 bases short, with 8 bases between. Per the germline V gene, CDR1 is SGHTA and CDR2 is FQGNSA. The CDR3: CASSFAGDEQYF. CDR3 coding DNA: TGTGCCAGCAGCTTCGCCGGGGACGAGCAGTACTTC.

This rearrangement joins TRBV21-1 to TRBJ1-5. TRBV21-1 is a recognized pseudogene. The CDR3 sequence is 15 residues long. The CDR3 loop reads CASSKAGISNQPQHF. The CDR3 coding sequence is TGTGCCAGCAGCAAAGCAGGGATAAGCAATCAGCCCCAGCATTTT.

The CDR3 loop is CASCPHRGPANEKLFF. In DNA, the CDR3 is TGTGCCAGCTGCCCTCACAGGGGGCCGGCTAATGAAAAACTGTTTTTT. The rearrangement links TRBV9 to TRBJ1-4; 9 bases match TRBD1. Losses at the gene ends were 7 bases for V and 3 bases for J; bases not matched to a gene: 10. The germline gives CDR1 SGDLS, CDR2 YYNGEE. CDR3 size: 16 residues.